This T cell receptor beta chain comes out of a study of blood T cell repertoires in COVID-19. Study background: Some COVID-19 samples were acute and others convalescent; all came from the United States, Italy and Spain.

Per the study methods: The assay estimated nucleated cells by amplifying reference gene primers. Method: immunoSEQ multiplex PCR; TCRdb's copy keeps in-frame clones and lacks some. The D gene and trimming were derived from the DNA, and the V and J assignments and clone size from that table. The sample lists some 70,000 clones, 90% to 95% occurring once. Seattle enrolled patients during active infection and tracked them longitudinally. This CDR3 region has 14 residues. Germline CDR1 reads ENHRY; CDR2 reads SYGVKD. V lost 3 bases, J lost 7 bases, and 3 bases stayed unmatched. The genes are TRBV10-3 and TRBJ2-1; TRBD1 matches at 10 bases. The TCR was taken from a middle-aged man with COVID-19, enrolled during active disease. The material sequenced was peripheral blood. CDR3 region: CAISDRQGANEQFF. CDR3 DNA sequence: TGTGCCATCAGTGACCGACAGGGGGCGAATGAGCAGTTCTTC.